This T cell receptor (beta chain) was sequenced for a study of blood T cell repertoires in COVID-19. Study-level information: Samples came from the United States, Italy and Spain, spanning acute and convalescent COVID-19.

This clone was recorded once. The CDR3 totals 13 residues. Trimming cost V 3 bases and J 4 bases, with 7 bases left between them. Sequencing used immunoSEQ multiplex PCR; TCRdb keeps in-frame clones, though not all of them. The sample lists about 100,000 clones; 70% to 90% were seen once. The chain uses TRBV12-3 or TRBV12-4 and TRBJ1-3; the D gene is possibly TRBD1 (6 bases). This clonotype originated in a man aged 45-60 years with active COVID-19. Material for sequencing was peripheral blood. Here the CDR3 DNA reads TGTGCCAGCAGTTTGAGGGGGGGAAACACCATATATTTT. It codes for CASSLRGGNTIYF.